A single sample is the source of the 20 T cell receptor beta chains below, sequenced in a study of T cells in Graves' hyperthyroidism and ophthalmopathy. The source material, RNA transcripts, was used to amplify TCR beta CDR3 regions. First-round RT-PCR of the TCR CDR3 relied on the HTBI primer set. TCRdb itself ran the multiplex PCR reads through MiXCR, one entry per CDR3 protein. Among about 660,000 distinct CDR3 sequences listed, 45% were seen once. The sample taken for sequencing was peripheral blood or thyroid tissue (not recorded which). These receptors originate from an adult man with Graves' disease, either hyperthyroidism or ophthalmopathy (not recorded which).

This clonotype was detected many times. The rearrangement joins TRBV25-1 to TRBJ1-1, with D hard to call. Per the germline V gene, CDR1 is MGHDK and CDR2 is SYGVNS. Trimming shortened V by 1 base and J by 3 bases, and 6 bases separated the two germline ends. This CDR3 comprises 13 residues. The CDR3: CASSESRDTEAFF. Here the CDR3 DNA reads TGTGCCAGCAGTGAATCTCGGGACACTGAAGCTTTCTTT. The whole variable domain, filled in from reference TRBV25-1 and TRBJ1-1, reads EADIYQTPRYLVIGTGKKITLECSQTMGHDKMYWYQQDPGMELHLIHYSYGVNSTEKGDLSSESTVSRIRTEHFPLTLESARPSHTSQYLCASSESRDTEAFFGQGTRLTVV.

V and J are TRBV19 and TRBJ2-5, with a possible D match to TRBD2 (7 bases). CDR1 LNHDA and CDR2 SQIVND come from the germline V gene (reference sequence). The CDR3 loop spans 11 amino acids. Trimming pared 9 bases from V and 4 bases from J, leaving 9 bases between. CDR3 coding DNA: TGTGCCAGGAGGGGGGGAGAGACCCAGTACTTC. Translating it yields CARRGGETQYF.

CDR3 DNA: TGTGCCAGCAGTTACATCGGATACGGCTACACCTTC. Amino acids: CASSYIGYGYTF. V and J are TRBV6-2 or TRBV6-3 and TRBJ1-2; D is undetermined. The CDR3 consists of 12 residues. Per the germline V gene, CDR1 is MNHEY and CDR2 is SVGEGT. Trimming stripped 2 bases from V and 8 bases from J, with 9 bases between.

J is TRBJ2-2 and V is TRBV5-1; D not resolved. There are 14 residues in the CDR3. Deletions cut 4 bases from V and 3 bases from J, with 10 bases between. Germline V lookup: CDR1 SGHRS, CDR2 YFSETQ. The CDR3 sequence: CASSVALDTGELFF. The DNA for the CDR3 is TGCGCCAGCAGCGTGGCCTTGGACACCGGGGAGCTGTTTTTT.

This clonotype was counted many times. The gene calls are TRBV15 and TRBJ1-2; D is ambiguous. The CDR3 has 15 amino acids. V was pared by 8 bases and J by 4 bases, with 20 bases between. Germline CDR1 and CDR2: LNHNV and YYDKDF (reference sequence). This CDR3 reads CATLPLLQCLYGYTF. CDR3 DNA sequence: TGTGCCACCCTTCCCCTACTCCAGTGCCTCTATGGCTACACCTTC.

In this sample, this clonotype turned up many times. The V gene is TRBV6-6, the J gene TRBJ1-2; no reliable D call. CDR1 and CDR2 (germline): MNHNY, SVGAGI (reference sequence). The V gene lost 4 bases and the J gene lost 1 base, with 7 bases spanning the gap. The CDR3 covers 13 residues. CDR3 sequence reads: CASSSSLNYGYTF. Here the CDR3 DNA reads TGTGCCAGCAGTTCGAGCCTTAACTATGGCTACACCTTC.

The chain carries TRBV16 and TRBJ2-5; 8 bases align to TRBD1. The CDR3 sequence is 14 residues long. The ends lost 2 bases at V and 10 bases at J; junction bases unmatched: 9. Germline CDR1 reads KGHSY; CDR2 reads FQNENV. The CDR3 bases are TGTGCCAGCAGCCAAGATCCCTCGGACAGGGTCCAGTACTTC. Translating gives CASSQDPSDRVQYF.

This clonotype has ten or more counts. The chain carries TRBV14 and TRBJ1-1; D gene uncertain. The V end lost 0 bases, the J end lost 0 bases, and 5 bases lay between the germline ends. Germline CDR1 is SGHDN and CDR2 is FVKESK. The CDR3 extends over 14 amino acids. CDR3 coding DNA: TGTGCCAGCAGCCAAGAGGTGTTGAACACTGAAGCTTTCTTT. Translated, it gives CASSQEVLNTEAFF.

CDR3 sequence (DNA): TGCAGTGCCATCAGTGAGTCCGGGACTGAAAAACTGTTTTTT. Its protein product is CSAISESGTEKLFF. This chain joins TRBV20-1 and TRBJ1-4, with TRBD1 as a possible D gene (5 bases). With 6 bases removed from V and 7 bases from J, the gap between germline ends came to 18 bases. The CDR3 extends over 14 amino acids. CDR1 is DFQATT and CDR2 is SNEGSKA in the germline V gene (reference sequence).

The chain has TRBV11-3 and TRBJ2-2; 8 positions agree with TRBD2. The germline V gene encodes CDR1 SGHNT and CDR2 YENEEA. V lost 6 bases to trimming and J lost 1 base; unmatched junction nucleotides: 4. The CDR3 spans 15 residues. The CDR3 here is CASRALAGNTGELFF. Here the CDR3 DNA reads TGTGCCAGCAGAGCCCTAGCGGGGAACACCGGGGAGCTGTTTTTT.

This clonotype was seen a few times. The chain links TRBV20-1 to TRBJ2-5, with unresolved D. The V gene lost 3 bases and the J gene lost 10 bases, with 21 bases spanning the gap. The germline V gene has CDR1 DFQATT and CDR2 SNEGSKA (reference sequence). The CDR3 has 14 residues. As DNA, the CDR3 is TGCAGTGCTAGCCTTAACCCTTTTCAAGCCAGCCAGTACTTC. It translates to CSASLNPFQASQYF.

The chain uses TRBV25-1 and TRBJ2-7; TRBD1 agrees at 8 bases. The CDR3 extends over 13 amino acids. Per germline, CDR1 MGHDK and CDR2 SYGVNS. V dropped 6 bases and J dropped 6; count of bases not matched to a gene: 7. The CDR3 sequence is CASRDRVALEQYF. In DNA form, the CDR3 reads TGTGCCAGCAGGGACAGGGTGGCCCTCGAGCAGTACTTC.

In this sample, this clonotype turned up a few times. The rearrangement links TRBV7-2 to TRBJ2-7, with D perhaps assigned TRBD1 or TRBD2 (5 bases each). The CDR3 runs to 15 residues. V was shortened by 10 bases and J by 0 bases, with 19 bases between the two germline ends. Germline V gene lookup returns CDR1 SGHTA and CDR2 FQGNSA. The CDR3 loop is CATRFSGTSSYEQYF. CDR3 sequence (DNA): TGTGCCACCAGGTTTTCAGGGACGAGCTCCTACGAGCAGTACTTC.

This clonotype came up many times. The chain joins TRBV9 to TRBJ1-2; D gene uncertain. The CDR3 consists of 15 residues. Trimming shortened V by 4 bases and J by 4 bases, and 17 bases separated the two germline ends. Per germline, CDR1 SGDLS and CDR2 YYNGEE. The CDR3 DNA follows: TGTGCCAGCAGCACCCCCAAAGGACGGAGCTATGGCTACACCTTC. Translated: CASSTPKGRSYGYTF.

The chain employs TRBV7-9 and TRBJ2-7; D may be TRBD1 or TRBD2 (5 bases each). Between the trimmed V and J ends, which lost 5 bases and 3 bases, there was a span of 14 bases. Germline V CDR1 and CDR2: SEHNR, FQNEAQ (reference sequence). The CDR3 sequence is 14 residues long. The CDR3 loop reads CASSPDTGDYEQYF. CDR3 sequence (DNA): TGTGCCAGCAGCCCGGACACCGGGGACTACGAGCAGTACTTC. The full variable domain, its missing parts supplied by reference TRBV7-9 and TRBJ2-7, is DTGVSQNPRHKITKRGQNVTFRCDPISEHNRLYWYRQTLGQGPEFLTYFQNEAQLEKSRLLSDRFSAERPKGSFSTLEIQRTEQGDSAMYLCASSPDTGDYEQYFGPGTRLTVT.

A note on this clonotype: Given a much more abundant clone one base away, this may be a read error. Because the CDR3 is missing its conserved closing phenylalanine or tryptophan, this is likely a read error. CDR3 loop: CSAPGTLNYGYTS. CDR3 sequence (DNA): TGCAGCGCACCCGGGACACTCAACTATGGCTACACCTCC. V usage is TRBV29-1 and J usage is TRBJ1-2; D perhaps matches TRBD1 (6 bases). V gave up 7 bases and J gave up 2 bases, with 14 bases separating them. Germline V gives CDR1 SQVTM, CDR2 ANQGSEA. This CDR3 is 13 amino acids long.

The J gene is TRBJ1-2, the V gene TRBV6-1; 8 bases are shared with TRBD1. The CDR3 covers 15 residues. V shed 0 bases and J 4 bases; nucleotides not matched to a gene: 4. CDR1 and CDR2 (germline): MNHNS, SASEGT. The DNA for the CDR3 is TGTGCCAGCAGTGAAGCTCGGACAGGGAGCTATGGCTACACCTTC. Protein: CASSEARTGSYGYTF.

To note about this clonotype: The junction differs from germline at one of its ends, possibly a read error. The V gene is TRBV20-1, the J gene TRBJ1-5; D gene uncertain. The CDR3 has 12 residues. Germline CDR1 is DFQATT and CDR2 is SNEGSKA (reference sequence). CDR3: CSAMPGDQPRHF. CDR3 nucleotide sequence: TGCAGTGCTATGCCGGGAGATCAGCCCCGGCATTTT.

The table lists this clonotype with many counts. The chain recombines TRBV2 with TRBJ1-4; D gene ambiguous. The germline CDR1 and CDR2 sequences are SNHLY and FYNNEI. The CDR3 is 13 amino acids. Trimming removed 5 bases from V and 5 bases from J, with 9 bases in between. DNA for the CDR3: TGTGCCAGCAGTCGAGTAGGGAATGAAAAACTGTTTTTT. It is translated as CASSRVGNEKLFF.

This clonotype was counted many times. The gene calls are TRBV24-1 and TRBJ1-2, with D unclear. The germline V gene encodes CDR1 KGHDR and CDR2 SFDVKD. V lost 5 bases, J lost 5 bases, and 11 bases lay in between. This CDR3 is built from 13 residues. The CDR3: CATSASEPYGYTF. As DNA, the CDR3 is TGTGCCACCAGTGCCTCGGAACCTTATGGCTACACCTTC.